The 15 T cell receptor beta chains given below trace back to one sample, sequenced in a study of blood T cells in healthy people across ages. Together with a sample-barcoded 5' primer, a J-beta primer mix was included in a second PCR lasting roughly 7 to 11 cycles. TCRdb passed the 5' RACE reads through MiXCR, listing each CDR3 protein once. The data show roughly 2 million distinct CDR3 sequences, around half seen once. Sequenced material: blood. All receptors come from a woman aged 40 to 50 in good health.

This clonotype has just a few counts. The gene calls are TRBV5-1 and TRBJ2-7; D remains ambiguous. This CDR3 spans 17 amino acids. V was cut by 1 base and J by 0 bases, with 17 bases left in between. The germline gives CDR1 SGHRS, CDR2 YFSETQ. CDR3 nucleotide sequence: TGCGCCAGCAGCTTGTATTCCGGAGACATGTCCTCCTACGAGCAGTACTTC. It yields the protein CASSLYSGDMSSYEQYF.

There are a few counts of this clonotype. CDR3 protein: CASSVSGGDGYTF. CDR3 coding DNA: TGTGCCAGCAGCGTTTCAGGGGGGGATGGCTACACCTTC. V gene TRBV9 combines with J gene TRBJ1-2; TRBD1 agrees at 7 bases. The CDR3 totals 13 residues. The ends lost 2 bases at V and 6 bases at J; junction bases unmatched: 4. CDR1 is SGDLS and CDR2 is YYNGEE in the germline V gene.

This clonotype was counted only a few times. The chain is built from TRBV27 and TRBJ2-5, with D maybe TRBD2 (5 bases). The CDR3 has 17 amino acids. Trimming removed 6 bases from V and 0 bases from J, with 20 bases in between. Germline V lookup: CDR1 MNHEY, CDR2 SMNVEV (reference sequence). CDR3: CASSDRLNRGNQETQYF. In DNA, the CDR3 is TGTGCCAGCAGCGATCGACTCAACCGGGGTAACCAAGAGACCCAGTACTTC.

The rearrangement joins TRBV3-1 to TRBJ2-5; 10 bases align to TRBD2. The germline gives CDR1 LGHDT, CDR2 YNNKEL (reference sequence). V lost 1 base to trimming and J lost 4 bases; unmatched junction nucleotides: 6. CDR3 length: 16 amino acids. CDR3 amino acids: CASSQGPAGGRETQYF. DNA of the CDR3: TGTGCCAGCAGCCAAGGGCCAGCGGGGGGGCGAGAGACCCAGTACTTC.

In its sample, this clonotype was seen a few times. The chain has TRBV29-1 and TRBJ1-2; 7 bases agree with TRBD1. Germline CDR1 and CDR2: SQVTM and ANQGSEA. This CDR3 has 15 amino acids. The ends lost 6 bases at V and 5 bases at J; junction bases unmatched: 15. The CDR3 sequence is CSVPGMEGAGYGYTF. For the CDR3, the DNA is TGCAGCGTCCCAGGAATGGAGGGGGCTGGTTATGGCTACACCTTC.

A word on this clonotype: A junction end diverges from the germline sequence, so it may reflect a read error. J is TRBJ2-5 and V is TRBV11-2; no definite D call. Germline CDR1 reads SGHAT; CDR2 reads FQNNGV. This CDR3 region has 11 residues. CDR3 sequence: CAGSLVQTQYF. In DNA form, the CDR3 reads TGTGCCGGCAGCTTAGTCCAGACCCAGTACTTC.

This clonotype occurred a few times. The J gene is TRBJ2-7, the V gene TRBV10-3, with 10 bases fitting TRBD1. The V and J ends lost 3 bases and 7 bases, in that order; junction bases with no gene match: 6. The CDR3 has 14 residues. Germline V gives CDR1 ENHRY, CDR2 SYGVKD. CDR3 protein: CAISDHGTGEEQYF. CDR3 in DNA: TGTGCCATCAGTGATCACGGGACAGGGGAAGAGCAGTACTTC.

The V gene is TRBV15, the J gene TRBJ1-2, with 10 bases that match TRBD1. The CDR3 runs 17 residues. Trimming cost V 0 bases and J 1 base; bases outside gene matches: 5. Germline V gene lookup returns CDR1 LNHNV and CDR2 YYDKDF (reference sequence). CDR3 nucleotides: TGTGCCACCAGCAGAGATCTCGGGACAGGGGTTAACTATGGCTACACCTTC. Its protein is CATSRDLGTGVNYGYTF.

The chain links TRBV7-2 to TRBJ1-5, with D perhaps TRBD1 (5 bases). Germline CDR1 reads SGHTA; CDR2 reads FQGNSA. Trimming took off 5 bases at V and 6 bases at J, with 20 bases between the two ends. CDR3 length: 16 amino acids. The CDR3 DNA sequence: TGTGCCAGCAGCCCCCAATCCGGGGCCGGCACTCAGCCCCAGCATTTT. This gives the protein CASSPQSGAGTQPQHF.

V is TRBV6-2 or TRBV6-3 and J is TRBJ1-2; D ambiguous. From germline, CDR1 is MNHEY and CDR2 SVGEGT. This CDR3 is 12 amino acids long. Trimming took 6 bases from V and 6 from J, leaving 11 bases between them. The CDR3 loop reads CASRPGGDGYTF. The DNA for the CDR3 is TGTGCCAGCAGACCGGGTGGAGATGGCTACACCTTC.

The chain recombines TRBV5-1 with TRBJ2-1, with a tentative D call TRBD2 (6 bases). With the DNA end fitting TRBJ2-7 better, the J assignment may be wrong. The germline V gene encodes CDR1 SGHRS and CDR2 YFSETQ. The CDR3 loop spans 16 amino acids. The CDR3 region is CASSLAASASYNEQYF. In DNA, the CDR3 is TGCGCCAGCAGCTTGGCAGCTAGCGCGTCTTACAATGAGCAGTACTTC.

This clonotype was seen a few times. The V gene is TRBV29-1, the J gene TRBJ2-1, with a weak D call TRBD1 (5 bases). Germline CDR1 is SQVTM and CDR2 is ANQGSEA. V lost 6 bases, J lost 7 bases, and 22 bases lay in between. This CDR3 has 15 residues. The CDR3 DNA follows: TGCAGCGTCTTCTACGGGCCTCAGGGCAGGAATGAGCAGTTCTTC. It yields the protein CSVFYGPQGRNEQFF.

The CDR3 is CASSLAPGDSYEQYF. For the CDR3, the DNA is TGCGCCAGCAGCCTGGCCCCGGGGGACTCCTACGAGCAGTACTTC. The chain couples TRBV5-1 to TRBJ2-7, with D possibly being TRBD2 (6 bases). This CDR3 has 15 residues. Germline CDR1 reads SGHRS; CDR2 reads YFSETQ. The V gene lost 4 bases and the J gene lost 0 bases, with 14 bases spanning the gap.

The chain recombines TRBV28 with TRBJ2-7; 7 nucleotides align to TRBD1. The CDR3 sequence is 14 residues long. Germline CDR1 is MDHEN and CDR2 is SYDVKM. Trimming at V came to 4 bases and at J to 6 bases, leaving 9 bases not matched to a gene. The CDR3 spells CASSSSTGPVEQYF. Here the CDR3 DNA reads TGTGCCAGCAGTTCCTCGACAGGGCCGGTCGAGCAGTACTTC.

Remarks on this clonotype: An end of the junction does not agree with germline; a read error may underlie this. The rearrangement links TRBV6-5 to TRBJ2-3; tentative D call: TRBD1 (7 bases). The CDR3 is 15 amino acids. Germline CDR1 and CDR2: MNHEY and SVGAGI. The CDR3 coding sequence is TGCGCCAGCAGAGAGGGGGGACAGAACACAGATACGCAGTATTTT. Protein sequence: CASREGGQNTDTQYF.